The clone carrying this TCR beta chain was picked up many times. The data were taken from a study of T-cell memory formation after mild COVID-19. One entry per CDR3 protein results from TCRdb running MiXCR on the 5' RACE reads. The sample yields around 370,000 distinct CDR3 sequences, around a fifth seen once. Trimming cost V 2 bases and J 4 bases, with 7 bases left between them. The CDR3 covers 13 residues. Sample: PBMCs or a T cell subset sorted from them (not recorded which). The clonotype comes from an adult woman who had mild COVID-19 (a few samples of this study predate the infection). Cell type and time point are not known. This rearrangement joins TRBV12-3 or TRBV12-4 to TRBJ2-3; D gene uncertain. The CDR3 sequence is CASSLRSSDTQYF. CDR3 coding DNA: TGTGCCAGCAGTTTAAGGTCCTCAGATACGCAGTATTTT.